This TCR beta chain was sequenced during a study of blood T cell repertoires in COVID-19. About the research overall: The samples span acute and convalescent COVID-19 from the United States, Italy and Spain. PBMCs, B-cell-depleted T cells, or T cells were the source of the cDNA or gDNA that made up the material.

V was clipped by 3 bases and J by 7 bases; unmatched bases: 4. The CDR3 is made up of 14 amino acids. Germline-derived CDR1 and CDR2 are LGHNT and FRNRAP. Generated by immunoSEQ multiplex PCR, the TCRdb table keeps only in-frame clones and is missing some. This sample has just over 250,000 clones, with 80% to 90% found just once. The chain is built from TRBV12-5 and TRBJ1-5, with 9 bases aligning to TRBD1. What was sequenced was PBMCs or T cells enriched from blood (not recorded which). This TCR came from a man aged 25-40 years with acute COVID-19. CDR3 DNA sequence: TGTGCTAGTGGTTTACAGGGGGCTGGACAGCCCCAGCATTTT. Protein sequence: CASGLQGAGQPQHF.